These 27 T cell receptor beta chains originate from one sample sequenced in a study of cytomegalovirus exposure and HLA in healthy donors (dated by TCRdb to about 2017). The library was prepared using the immunoSEQ multiplex PCR assay. For the multiplex PCR, a mixture combining 60 forward primers for TCR Vbeta segments and 13 reverse primers for TCR Jbeta segments was used. TCRdb obtained this table from immuneACCESS and retained in-frame rearrangements with V and J assigned. These tables miss some clones; where compared with another copy, unresolved V genes account for less than half of the shortfall, and the remainder is unexplained. The sample includes over 150,000 clones, with about 84% observed a single time. The ten largest clones represent roughly 5.3% of the sample. The sample taken for sequencing was PBMCs. The receptors shown here come from a woman aged 40 to 49 in good health and CMV-seropositive.

The V gene is TRBV7-6, the J gene TRBJ2-1; 9 bases align to TRBD2. CDR3 length equals 15 residues. CDR1 SGHVS and CDR2 FNYEAQ come from the germline V gene. Trimming cost V 5 bases and J 5 bases; bases outside gene matches: 7. The CDR3 nucleotides are TGTGCCAGCAGCATCACCGGGACTAGCAACAATGAGCAGTTCTTC. The encoded protein is CASSITGTSNNEQFF.

The CDR3: CASSLVSGNYEQYF. The CDR3 coding sequence is TGCGCCAGCAGCTTGGTATCGGGGAACTACGAGCAGTACTTC. The chain links TRBV5-1 to TRBJ2-7, with D tentatively TRBD2 (5 bases). This CDR3 spans 14 amino acids. V lost 0 bases, J lost 3 bases, and 10 bases lay in between. Germline CDR1 reads SGHRS; CDR2 reads YFSETQ.

The J gene is TRBJ2-5, the V gene TRBV27; maybe TRBD2 (5 bases). Germline assignment: CDR1 MNHEY and CDR2 SMNVEV (reference sequence). The CDR3 covers 12 residues. Trimming took off 5 bases at V and 9 bases at J, with 13 bases between the two ends. The CDR3, as DNA: TGTGCCAGCAGTCCCGACTCCGGGGCCCAGTACTTC. This translates into CASSPDSGAQYF.

This rearrangement joins TRBV28 to TRBJ1-5; TRBD1 agrees at 7 bases. Germline trimming cut 5 bases from V and 0 bases from J; bases unmatched to any gene: 10. Germline V gene data show CDR1 as MDHEN and CDR2 as SYDVKM. CDR3 length equals 17 residues. This chain's CDR3 is CASSEPGTAYSNQPQHF. The CDR3 coding sequence is TGTGCCAGCAGTGAACCCGGGACAGCTTATAGCAATCAGCCCCAGCATTTT.

The rearrangement joins TRBV11-2 to TRBJ1-4; unclear D gene. CDR3 length: 16 residues. V was shortened by 5 bases and J by 4 bases, with 17 bases between the two germline ends. The V gene's germline CDR1 is SGHAT and CDR2 FQNNGV. As DNA, the CDR3 is TGTGCCAGCAGCGACGGTGGTGGAGGGCTTAATGAAAAACTGTTTTTT. This codes for CASSDGGGGLNEKLFF.

The genes are TRBV28 and TRBJ1-5; D is uncertain. Germline CDR1 and CDR2: MDHEN and SYDVKM. V lost 7 bases and J lost 2, with 24 bases in between. This CDR3 is 18 amino acids long. The CDR3 sequence is CASIPLSRLQEGNQPQHF. DNA of the CDR3: TGTGCCAGCATTCCCCTATCGCGGTTGCAGGAGGGCAATCAGCCCCAGCATTTT.

The V gene is TRBV27, the J gene TRBJ1-2, with TRBD1 identical over 10 bases. Germline lookup yields CDR1 MNHEY and CDR2 SMNVEV (reference sequence). The CDR3 is 14 residues long. J was trimmed by 6 bases and V by 6 bases; bases with no gene match: 7. CDR3 loop: CASSRDRGNNGYTF. The CDR3 coding sequence is TGTGCCAGCAGCAGGGACAGGGGAAACAATGGCTACACCTTC.

This clone was counted between two and nine times. The chain links TRBV5-1 to TRBJ1-2, with D maybe TRBD1 (6 bases). This CDR3 has 16 residues. V was pared by 5 bases and J by 5 bases, with 22 bases between. CDR1 is SGHRS and CDR2 is YFSETQ in the germline V gene. The CDR3 sequence: CASRFPGHMKGYGYTF. The DNA of the CDR3 is TGCGCCAGCAGGTTTCCGGGACATATGAAAGGGTATGGCTACACCTTC.

The V call is TRBV19, the J call TRBJ1-2; unclear D gene. In germline, CDR1 is LNHDA, CDR2 SQIVND (reference sequence). CDR3 length equals 13 residues. V gave up 10 bases and J gave up 4 bases, with 16 bases separating them. CDR3 sequence reads: CATALDERYGYTF. In DNA, the CDR3 is TGTGCCACCGCTTTGGATGAGCGCTATGGCTACACCTTC.

The chain uses TRBV11-3 and TRBJ2-7; weak D call: TRBD2 (5 bases). The germline CDR1 and CDR2 sequences are SGHNT and YENEEA. Between the trimmed V and J ends, which lost 3 bases and 5 bases, there was a span of 20 bases. CDR3 length: 16 residues. The CDR3 bases are TGTGCCAGCAGCTTCCCCAGGACTCCTAGTAGCGACGAGCAGTACTTC. Translating gives CASSFPRTPSSDEQYF.

The chain has TRBV5-1 and TRBJ1-4, with 9 nucleotides matching TRBD1. Per the germline V gene, CDR1 is SGHRS and CDR2 is YFSETQ. Trimming took 4 bases from V and 4 from J; bases not matched to a gene: 8. The CDR3 has 16 residues. Written as DNA, the CDR3 is TGCGCCAGCAGCCCCGGGACAGGGACCTTTAATGAAAAACTGTTTTTT. Protein product: CASSPGTGTFNEKLFF.

This chain joins TRBV5-1 and TRBJ2-3, with TRBD2 matching over 13 bases. The CDR3 totals 24 residues. Trimming removed 1 base from V and 1 base from J; junction bases left unmatched: 24. Looked up from germline, CDR1 is SGHRS and CDR2 is YFSETQ. This chain's CDR3 is CASSLQVGLAGVPGVQGGTDTQYF. The CDR3, as DNA: TGCGCCAGCAGCTTGCAGGTTGGACTAGCGGGAGTTCCCGGGGTGCAGGGGGGCACAGATACGCAGTATTTT.

This chain uses TRBV15 with TRBJ2-7, with no clear D. Germline V CDR1 and CDR2: LNHNV, YYDKDF (reference sequence). V shed 0 bases and J shed 6 bases, with 9 bases lying between them. This CDR3 contains 13 residues. The DNA for the CDR3 is TGTGCCACCAGCAGAGATCCCGCCGGCGAGCAGTACTTC. It codes for CATSRDPAGEQYF. Full variable domain (missing parts from reference TRBV15 and TRBJ2-7): DAMVIQNPRYQVTQFGKPVTLSCSQTLNHNVMYWYQQKSSQAPKLLFHYYDKDFNNEADTPDNFQSRRPNTSFCFLDIRSPGLGDTAMYLCATSRDPAGEQYFGPGTRLTVT.

V and J are TRBV27 and TRBJ1-2; 7 bases match TRBD1. This CDR3 is built from 12 residues. V dropped 5 bases and J dropped 6; count of bases not matched to a gene: 3. In germline, CDR1 is MNHEY, CDR2 SMNVEV (reference sequence). CDR3 residues: CASSPTGDGYTF. CDR3 sequence (DNA): TGTGCCAGCAGTCCCACAGGGGATGGCTACACCTTC.

The chain has TRBV7-9 and TRBJ2-3; 9 bases line up with TRBD1. V shed 8 bases, J shed 0 bases, and the junction held 6 bases outside the gene matches. CDR1 is SEHNR and CDR2 is FQNEAQ in the germline V gene (reference sequence). The CDR3 extends over 15 amino acids. The CDR3 loop is CASSQGQGSTDTQYF. The CDR3 DNA reads TGTGCCAGCTCCCAGGGACAGGGAAGCACAGATACGCAGTATTTT.

This clone has more than one count but fewer than ten. J is TRBJ2-1 and V is TRBV15; 10 positions agree with TRBD2. This CDR3 spans 16 amino acids. With 5 bases clipped from V and 3 bases from J, the junction kept 7 bases outside the gene matches. Per germline, CDR1 LNHNV and CDR2 YYDKDF (reference sequence). The CDR3 sequence: CATSEPGLADYNEQFF. CDR3 in DNA: TGTGCCACCAGCGAGCCCGGACTAGCGGACTACAATGAGCAGTTCTTC.

This rearrangement joins TRBV5-1 to TRBJ2-1, with TRBD2 matching 7 bases. The CDR3 runs 16 residues. The V gene's germline CDR1 is SGHRS and CDR2 YFSETQ. The V gene end was trimmed by 5 bases and the J gene end by 2 bases; junction bases not matched to a gene: 10. The CDR3 region has the DNA TGCGCCAGCAGGGTTTCGGCTGGGAGGGCCTACAATGAGCAGTTCTTC. Amino acid sequence: CASRVSAGRAYNEQFF.

This clone is a singleton in its sample. V usage is TRBV7-9 and J usage is TRBJ2-5, with a weak D call TRBD1 (5 bases). The ends were cut back, 4 bases at V and 2 bases at J, with 11 bases in the middle. The CDR3 length is 14 residues. The germline V gene has CDR1 SEHNR and CDR2 FQNEAQ (reference sequence). The CDR3 loop is CASSSYQGQETQYF. CDR3 bases: TGTGCCAGCAGCTCATATCAGGGTCAAGAGACCCAGTACTTC.

This CDR3 is CASSTEVSPPATQYF. CDR3 sequence (DNA): TGTGCCAGCAGCACGGAGGTCTCCCCCCCGGCGACCCAGTACTTC. The chain carries TRBV5-4 and TRBJ2-5; TRBD2 might be the D (5 bases). This CDR3 region has 15 residues. V was trimmed by 4 bases and J by 7 bases, leaving 20 bases between them. Germline values: CDR1 SGHNT, CDR2 YYREEE (reference sequence).

This chain connects TRBV5-1 to TRBJ2-7, with TRBD2 identical over 8 bases. The CDR3 extends over 15 amino acids. The V segment lost 4 bases and the J segment 2 bases; nucleotides outside the gene matches: 8. Germline lookup yields CDR1 SGHRS and CDR2 YFSETQ. In nucleotides, the CDR3 is TGCGCCAGCAGCCCGGGACTAGTTGGGCCCTACGAGCAGTACTTC. Protein product: CASSPGLVGPYEQYF.

The sample holds a few counts of this clone. The genes are TRBV28 and TRBJ2-3, with D perhaps TRBD1 (6 bases). The CDR3 has 15 residues. Germline V gives CDR1 MDHEN, CDR2 SYDVKM. V shed 7 bases and J shed 1 base, with 15 bases lying between them. This CDR3 reads CASTSSRGGTDTQYF. Here the CDR3 DNA reads TGTGCCAGCACCAGTTCCAGGGGAGGCACAGATACGCAGTATTTT.

The gene calls are TRBV30 and TRBJ1-4; D remains unclear. V was cut by 0 bases and J by 5 bases, with 16 bases left in between. Germline lookup yields CDR1 GTSNPN and CDR2 SVGIG (reference sequence). CDR3 length equals 16 residues. As DNA, the CDR3 is TGTGCCTGGAGTGTACGCGGGCCCACCGCCAATGAAAAACTGTTTTTT. Translating it yields CAWSVRGPTANEKLFF.

The chain recombines TRBV28 with TRBJ1-2; D may be TRBD1 (5 bases). The CDR3 spans 14 residues. Trimming pared 7 bases from V and 0 bases from J, leaving 12 bases between. Germline lookup yields CDR1 MDHEN and CDR2 SYDVKM. This CDR3 reads CASTAGGANYGYTF. In nucleotides, the CDR3 is TGTGCCAGCACCGCGGGGGGGGCTAACTATGGCTACACCTTC.

This clone was counted ten times or more. V gene TRBV25-1 combines with J gene TRBJ2-5; D might be TRBD1 (6 bases). V gave up 4 bases and J gave up 14 bases, with 20 bases separating them. This CDR3 region has 13 residues. Germline V gives CDR1 MGHDK, CDR2 SYGVNS. CDR3 in amino acids: CASSGRKGTPEYF. CDR3 bases: TGTGCCAGCAGTGGAAGGAAGGGGACACCCGAATACTTC.

The chain combines TRBV28 with TRBJ2-1; 7 bases align to TRBD2. The V gene end was trimmed by 7 bases and the J gene end by 7 bases; junction bases not matched to a gene: 4. The germline gives CDR1 MDHEN, CDR2 SYDVKM. This CDR3 has 12 residues. CDR3 nucleotide sequence: TGTGCCAGCACCCGGGGACTAAATGAGCAGTTCTTC. Translating it yields CASTRGLNEQFF.

The chain uses TRBV6-1 and TRBJ2-3, with 7 bases aligning to TRBD1. J was trimmed by 8 bases and V by 2 bases; bases with no gene match: 13. The CDR3 totals 16 residues. Germline lookup yields CDR1 MNHNS and CDR2 SASEGT. The CDR3 region has the DNA TGTGCCAGCAGTGAAATGTGGGGACAGATCCTATTTACGCAGTATTTT. It yields the protein CASSEMWGQILFTQYF.

In the case of this clone: The junction and the germline gene differ at one end; a read error may be behind it. This chain connects TRBV7-9 to TRBJ2-7, with D possibly matching TRBD2 (5 bases). Per the germline V gene, CDR1 is SEHNR and CDR2 is FQNEAQ (reference sequence). This CDR3 has 12 amino acids. This CDR3 reads CSSSLTSYEQYF. The CDR3 DNA sequence: TGTTCCAGCAGCTTAACTAGCTACGAGCAGTACTTC.